This T cell receptor (beta chain) was recorded in a study of blood T cell repertoires in COVID-19. Study background: T cells, B-cell-depleted T cells, or PBMCs provided the cDNA or gDNA that served as material.

CDR1 and CDR2 from the germline V gene are SNHLY and FYNNEI. The CDR3 totals 13 residues. V was clipped by 6 bases and J by 4 bases; unmatched bases: 5. Here immunoSEQ multiplex PCR was the method, and the copy in TCRdb shows in-frame clones only, minus some. The data contain about 130,000 clones, around 80% of them singletons. V and J are TRBV2 and TRBJ1-2; 7 bases are a match to TRBD1. This TCR came from a woman between 50 and 59 years old who had recovered from COVID-19. The sequencing sample was made of PBMCs or T cells enriched from blood (not recorded which). The CDR3, as DNA: TGTGCCAGCAGCCTGGGACAGAGCTATGGCTACACCTTC. Its protein product is CASSLGQSYGYTF.